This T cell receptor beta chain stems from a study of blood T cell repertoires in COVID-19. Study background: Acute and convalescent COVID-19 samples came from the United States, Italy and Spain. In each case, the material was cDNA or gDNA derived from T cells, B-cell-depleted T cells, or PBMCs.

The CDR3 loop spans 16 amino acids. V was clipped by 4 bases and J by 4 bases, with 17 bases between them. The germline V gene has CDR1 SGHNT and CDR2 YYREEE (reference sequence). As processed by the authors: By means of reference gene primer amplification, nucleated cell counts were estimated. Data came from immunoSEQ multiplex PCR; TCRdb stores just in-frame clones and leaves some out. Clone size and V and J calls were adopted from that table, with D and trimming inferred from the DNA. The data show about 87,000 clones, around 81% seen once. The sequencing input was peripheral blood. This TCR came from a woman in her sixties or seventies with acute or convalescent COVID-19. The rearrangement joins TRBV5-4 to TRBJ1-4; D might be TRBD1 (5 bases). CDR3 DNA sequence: TGTGCCAGCAGCGCGGACACTATCTCCGTTAATGAAAAACTGTTTTTT. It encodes CASSADTISVNEKLFF. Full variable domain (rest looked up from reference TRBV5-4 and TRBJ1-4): ETGVTQSPTHLIKTRGQQVTLRCSSQSGHNTVSWYQQALGQGPQFIFQYYREEENGRGNFPPRFSGLQFPNYSSELNVNALELDDSALYLCASSADTISVNEKLFFGSGTQLSVL.